This T cell receptor (beta chain) originates from a study of identical twins (dated by TCRdb to the mid-2010s). At the level of the whole study: The study deep-sequenced TCR alpha and beta repertoires from monozygotic twins, unrelated adults of various ages and cord blood to test whether fetal clonotypes persist. Replicate twin experiments were performed at different times using different library preparation protocols to rule out contamination. Overall study outcomes, separate from this receptor: Out-of-frame TCR alpha sequences shared between twins showed an excess of low generation-probability sequences compared with coincidental sharing between unrelated individuals. A weaker excess of twin sharing was found in beta out-of-frame sequences because the signal-to-noise ratio was lowered by fewer shared sequences. Conclusions relied on cross-sectional statistical analysis, since the same donors could not be followed over many years. Fewer insertions were carried by abundant cord blood beta clonotypes; a weaker similar trend was observed in young adult naive repertoires, while no such trend was observed in memory repertoires. Out-of-frame TCR alpha sharing in monozygotic twins was systematically underestimated by recombination models, whereas sharing between unrelated individuals was in agreement with the recombination models. Invariant T cells such as MAIT and iNKT could partly confound zero-insertion analyses, although diverse VJ usage argued against such confounding for most clonotypes.

The library was prepared using 5' RACE. Sequencing took place on an Illumina HiSeq 2000. Template switching added a universal primer binding site, and the final cDNA carried a unique molecular identifier that allowed TCR cDNA molecules to be counted accurately. First-strand cDNA for TCR alpha and beta chains was synthesized from specific primers in the conserved constant-segment region. Each cDNA library was double barcoded, with a SMART-Mk sample barcode plus Illumina barcodes, to control for contamination. TruSeq adapter sequences and Illumina sample barcodes were added in two successive PCR steps. Sequencing of the TCR alpha and beta cDNA libraries was done on the Illumina HiSeq platform using custom primers. Per the original workflow: Raw reads were processed with MiGEC to extract unique molecular identifiers, and MiXCR was used to determine CDR3 positions. Recombination models were inferred per individual with the repgenHMM and IGoR tools using an EM algorithm. Shared clonotype analysis was performed with the tcR package in R, normalizing sharing by the product of cloneset sizes. Out-of-frame nonproductive sequences were analyzed to study raw recombination free of thymic and clonal selection effects. In TCRdb, the public reads were trimmed at Q25 with fastp and aligned with MiXCR, with productive beta chains retained. Every CDR3 protein is listed once, alongside the most common genes and DNA of its rows. The V and J calls, along with clone size, are taken from TCRdb and not from the paper's own processing. This sample lists some 210,000 distinct CDR3 sequences; about 16% were detected once. The ten largest clonotypes hold 35% to 45% of the sample.

All donors were healthy Caucasians. Three pairs of female monozygotic twins, all aged 18 to 29 years, were included in the twin cohort. Positive isolation kits from Invitrogen were used to isolate the CD4+ and CD8+ T cell populations. The CDR3 holds 12 amino acids from the cysteine to the phenylalanine. The retained sequence is limited to the CDR3, 36 bases, with the frame set at the first base. This clonotype appeared a few times. Its antigen is unknown. Base qualities are not recorded, but no much larger clone differs from it by a single base. This sample was shared with a second study, whose subject was T cells expressing NK-cell markers. As noted in the second study: Fewer than ten donors provided sorted CD3+CD56+NKG2C+, CD3+CD56+NKG2C- and CD3+CD56-NKG2C+ T-cell subsets, whose TCR beta-chain repertoires were profiled. Of the eight sequenced donors, seven were found to be HCMV-seropositive and one was found to be HCMV-seronegative. In several experiments an anti-gammadeltaTCR antibody was added to restrict sorting to alphabetaTCR-expressing T cells. For about 6 donors, the dominant CD3+CD56+NKG2C+ clonotypes were among the top 10 CD8+ clonotypes and accounted for 1.0-7.0% of CD8+ T cells. Those dominant clonotypes were again the most abundant among CD3+CD56-NKG2C+ cells in a handful of donors, at roughly 28.3-65%. Whether the expanded NKG2C-expressing T cell clones were specific for HCMV antigens was left unclear. Randomly selected healthy volunteers, three men and five women, were used as the eight sequenced donors. HCMV serostatus was determined by detecting HCMV-specific IgG in serum with a commercial ELISA kit. MIGEC was used to demultiplex reads and group the reads by UMI, and MiTCR was used to assemble and quantify clonotypes. To exclude erroneous sequences, any TCR cDNA sequence not supported by at least two reads was discarded. Downstream repertoire analysis used the tcR package, and clonotypes were matched across fractions by CDR3 nucleotide sequence plus V segment. Antigen specificity was annotated against VDJdb with VDJmatch, allowing one amino acid substitution in CDR3.

The chain was built from TRBV12-1 and TRBJ2-7; TRBD1, the table's D call, was not compared with the DNA. TRBV12-1 is designated a pseudogene. The sample taken for sequencing was CD8+ T cells sorted from blood. This receptor was identified in a young woman in good health. The nucleotides read TGTGCCAGCAGCATTTGGGCGGTACAGGCCCACTTC. This gives the protein CASSIWAVQAHF.